Detailed here is one T cell receptor (beta chain). The sample comes from a study of human T cells and chemical hapten exposure. Time point noted: pre-sensitization, week 0. The treatment was: therapeutic diphenylcyclopropenone sensitization with weekly scalp DPC. In every case, blood was obtained before the patch test was applied. Unfractionated whole blood yielded total RNA. A single record per CDR3 protein comes from TCRdb applying MiXCR to the RACE reads. The profile shows 250,000 or so distinct CDR3 sequences, 7.5% to 9% of them singletons. Deletions cut 1 base from V and 5 bases from J, with 15 bases between. Germline-derived CDR1 and CDR2 are KGHSH and LQKENI. The CDR3 loop spans 16 amino acids.

This clonotype originated in a man aged 18 to 30 with alopecia areata. Some clones in this sample may be carry-over from other donors' samples. This chain connects TRBV18 to TRBJ1-5, with a tentative D call TRBD1 (5 bases). The sequenced sample was whole blood, obtained in connection with sensitization to the hapten diphenylcyclopropenone (DPC). The chain's CDR3 is CASSPQAAGFHQPQHF. For the CDR3, the DNA is TGTGCCAGCTCACCACAAGCCGCAGGGTTTCATCAGCCCCAGCATTTT.